The subject of this entry is one T cell receptor (beta chain). This entry comes from a study of control samples from healthy donors and cancer patients. CDR3 length equals 14 residues. CDR1 and CDR2 (germline): SEHNR, FQNEAQ (reference sequence). Trimming left V 3 bases short and J 2 bases short, with 10 bases between. Some clones are missing from TCRdb's copy, which holds only in-frame ones; the method was immunoSEQ multiplex PCR. In the table there are about 120,000 clones, approximately 90% of which are singletons. The source of this sequence is a woman between 70 and 85 years old in good health. The chain links TRBV7-9 to TRBJ1-1; weak D call: TRBD1 (6 bases). Sequencing was done on a sample of blood. The CDR3: CASSLAGGNTEAFF. The CDR3 DNA is TGTGCCAGCAGCTTGGCCGGGGGCAACACTGAAGCTTTCTTT.